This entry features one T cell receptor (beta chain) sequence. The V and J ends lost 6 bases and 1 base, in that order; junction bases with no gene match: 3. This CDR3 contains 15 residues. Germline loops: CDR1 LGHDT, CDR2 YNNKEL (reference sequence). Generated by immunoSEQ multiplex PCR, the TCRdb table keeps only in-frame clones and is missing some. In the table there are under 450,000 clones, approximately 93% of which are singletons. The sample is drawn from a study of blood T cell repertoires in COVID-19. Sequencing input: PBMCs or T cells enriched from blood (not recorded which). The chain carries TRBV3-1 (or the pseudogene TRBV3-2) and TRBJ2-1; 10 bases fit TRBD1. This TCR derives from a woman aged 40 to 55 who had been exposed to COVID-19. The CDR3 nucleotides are TGTGCCAGCAGACGACAGGGGGCGTCCTACAATGAGCAGTTCTTC. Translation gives CASRRQGASYNEQFF.